The rows below give T cell receptor beta chains drawn from one sample of a study of T-cell memory formation after mild COVID-19. TCRdb redid the calling of the 5' RACE reads with MiXCR, one entry per CDR3 protein. Of fewer than 250,000 distinct CDR3 sequences in the sample, about 16% were seen once. Specimen: PBMCs or a T cell subset sorted from them (not recorded which). The receptors come from an adult woman who had mild COVID-19 (a few samples of this study predate the infection). Cell type and time point are not known. Both conserved end residues are part of each CDR3. Fields, in order: CDR3 length, V gene, D gene, clone size, J gene, CDR3 protein, CDR3 DNA. A D gene is named only where the DNA matches it firmly. Some rows have no size entry. The others give once, few or many, or a class for an expanded clone.

>13|TRBV25-1|-|few|TRBJ1-2
CASSGGRGYGYTF
TGTGCCAGCAGTGGGGGCAGGGGCTATGGCTACACCTTC
>16|TRBV12-3/TRBV12-4|-|few|TRBJ2-7
CASRGPRLPPQSEQYF
TGTGCCAGCAGGGGCCCTCGATTACCCCCACAGAGCGAGCAGTACTTC
>15|TRBV6-5|-|-|TRBJ1-3
CASSYSGRAGNTIYF
TGTGCCAGCAGTTACTCTGGCAGGGCTGGAAACACCATATATTTT
>17|TRBV12-3/TRBV12-4|-|-|TRBJ2-7
CASSLGSFWGESVEQYF
TGTGCCAGCAGTTTAGGGTCGTTTTGGGGTGAGTCCGTCGAGCAGTACTTC
>15|TRBV20-1|TRBD1|-|TRBJ1-6
CSARDPAGTDVILHF
TGCAGTGCTAGAGATCCCGCCGGGACAGACGTGATTCTCCACTTT
>14|TRBV10-3|-|-|TRBJ2-7
CAISERGGSYEQYF
TGTGCCATCAGTGAAAGGGGTGGCTCCTACGAGCAGTACTTC
>15|TRBV6-2/TRBV6-3|-|few|TRBJ2-7
CASRTRDNSPYEQYF
TGTGCCAGCAGAACTCGGGACAACTCTCCCTACGAGCAGTACTTC
>17|TRBV5-1|TRBD2|-|TRBJ2-7
CASSRAPLAGNPYEQYF
TGCGCCAGCAGCCGCGCTCCTCTAGCGGGGAACCCTTACGAGCAGTACTTC
>15|TRBV12-3/TRBV12-4|-|-|TRBJ1-3
CASSLRDFRGNTIYF
TGTGCCAGCAGTTTGAGGGACTTTCGCGGAAACACCATATATTTT
>18|TRBV20-1|TRBD1|many|TRBJ1-1
CSAYSLQGNGGGNTEAFF
TGCAGTGCTTACTCATTACAGGGGAATGGCGGAGGGAACACTGAAGCTTTCTTT
>20|TRBV7-6|-|-|TRBJ2-1
CASSLVDRVGARGSYNEQFF
TGTGCCAGCAGCTTAGTGGATCGGGTCGGGGCCAGGGGCTCCTACAATGAGCAGTTCTTC
>12|TRBV6-5|-|-|TRBJ1-6
CASSYRHSPLHF
TGTGCCAGCAGCTATCGACATTCACCCCTCCACTTT
>14|TRBV30|-|many|TRBJ2-1
CAWSSGVPYNEQFF
TGTGCCTGGAGTTCGGGGGTACCCTACAATGAGCAGTTCTTC
>14|TRBV5-1|-|few|TRBJ1-1
CASSLAQGPTEAFF
TGCGCCAGCAGCTTGGCTCAGGGACCCACTGAAGCTTTCTTT
>13|TRBV18|TRBD2|-|TRBJ2-5
CASSPGLVETQYF
TGTGCCAGCTCACCGGGACTAGTCGAGACCCAGTACTTC
>15|TRBV3-1|TRBD2|few|TRBJ2-4
CASSAFAGGLNIQYF
TGTGCCAGCAGCGCCTTTGCGGGAGGGTTAAACATTCAGTACTTC
>12|TRBV6-6|-|few|TRBJ1-2
CASTAANYGYTF
TGTGCCAGCACGGCAGCTAACTATGGCTACACCTTC
>15|TRBV27|-|-|TRBJ1-1
CASTPTWAMNTEAFF
TGTGCCAGCACCCCAACTTGGGCCATGAACACTGAAGCTTTCTTT
>14|TRBV18|-|-|TRBJ1-1
CASSPEVSNTEAFF
TGTGCCAGCTCACCAGAGGTTTCGAACACTGAAGCTTTCTTT
>11|TRBV2|-|many|TRBJ2-7
CASRASYEQYF
TGTGCCAGCAGGGCTTCCTACGAGCAGTACTTC
>15|TRBV20-1|-|few|TRBJ2-5
CSARDPRSGAETQYF
TGCAGTGCTAGAGACCCGCGGAGCGGCGCGGAGACCCAGTACTTC
>16|TRBV2|TRBD2|few|TRBJ2-3
CARDVRTSGMVDTQYF
TGTGCCAGAGATGTCCGGACTAGCGGGATGGTAGATACGCAGTATTTT
>15|TRBV6-6|TRBD2|few|TRBJ2-1
CASSSRLAGGNEQFF
TGTGCCAGCAGTTCAAGACTAGCGGGAGGAAATGAGCAGTTCTTC
>15|TRBV28|-|many|TRBJ2-3
CASSLYRGSSDTQYF
TGTGCCAGCAGTTTATATCGGGGGTCATCCGATACGCAGTATTTT
>17|TRBV6-5|-|-|TRBJ2-3
CASSPPLGSGSTDTQYF
TGTGCCAGCAGTCCCCCCTTGGGGAGCGGAAGCACAGATACGCAGTATTTT
>13|TRBV7-2|TRBD1|few|TRBJ1-6
CASSDRGNSPLHF
TGTGCCAGCTCCGACAGGGGGAATTCACCCCTCCACTTT
>16|TRBV6-5|TRBD1|many|TRBJ2-7
CASSYSTGTGGYEQYF
TGTGCCAGCAGTTACTCGACGGGGACAGGGGGGTACGAGCAGTACTTC
>14|TRBV2|-|many|TRBJ2-1
CASSEYGTYNEQFF
TGTGCCAGCAGTGAGTACGGGACATACAATGAGCAGTTCTTC
>21|TRBV6-2/TRBV6-3|TRBD1|few|TRBJ1-5
CASSYSIRTGWSQVSNQPQHF
TGTGCCAGCAGTTACTCGATACGGACAGGGTGGAGTCAGGTGAGCAATCAGCCCCAGCATTTT
>18|TRBV7-9|TRBD2|-|TRBJ2-2
CASFRGDAGAANTGELFF
TGTGCCAGCTTCCGGGGGGATGCCGGGGCCGCGAACACCGGGGAGCTGTTTTTT
>16|TRBV5-6|TRBD1|-|TRBJ1-6
CASSDQGARNNSPLHF
TGTGCCAGCAGCGATCAGGGGGCGCGTAATAATTCACCCCTCCACTTT
>14|TRBV6-5|TRBD1|few|TRBJ1-2
CASSTDRRGYSYTF
TGTGCCAGCAGTACGGACAGGAGGGGCTATAGCTACACCTTC
>14|TRBV7-8|TRBD1|-|TRBJ1-5
CASSDRVGNQPQHF
TGTGCCAGCAGCGACAGGGTGGGAAATCAGCCCCAGCATTTT
>13|TRBV18|-|-|TRBJ2-3
CASSTTELGTQYF
TGTGCCAGCTCGACGACAGAGTTGGGTACGCAGTATTTT
>13|TRBV24-1|TRBD1|few|TRBJ1-1
CATSDFTGAEAFF
TGTGCCACCAGTGATTTTACAGGGGCTGAAGCTTTCTTT
>13|TRBV25-1|-|-|TRBJ1-5
CASSERGGQPQHF
TGTGCCAGCAGTGAACGGGGGGGCCAGCCCCAGCATTTT
>15|TRBV15|TRBD1|-|TRBJ2-7
CATSRDRDSQGGQYF
TGTGCCACCAGCAGAGATCGGGACAGCCAAGGTGGGCAGTACTTC
>19|TRBV24-1|TRBD2|-|TRBJ2-1
CATSVSAGARAGAYNEQFF
TGTGCCACCAGTGTTTCAGCGGGAGCTAGGGCTGGGGCCTACAATGAGCAGTTCTTC
>15|TRBV5-1|-|-|TRBJ2-2
CASSPRSGGSRELFF
TGCGCCAGCAGCCCCAGGAGCGGTGGGTCCCGGGAGCTGTTTTTT
>16|TRBV5-1|-|few|TRBJ2-7
CASSPRGRGSSYEQYF
TGCGCCAGCAGTCCGAGGGGGCGGGGTAGCTCCTACGAGCAGTACTTC
>17|TRBV2|TRBD2|few|TRBJ2-1
CASSDVGGTSGYNEQFF
TGTGCCAGCAGTGATGTGGGGGGGACTAGCGGGTACAATGAGCAGTTCTTC
>15|TRBV5-6|-|many|TRBJ1-1
CASSLLGLGVPEAFF
TGTGCCAGCAGCTTGCTCGGGTTAGGAGTGCCTGAAGCTTTCTTT
>19|TRBV5-4|TRBD2|-|TRBJ2-5
CASSSGGTSSGGLSETQYF
TGTGCCAGCAGCTCGGGCGGGACTAGTAGCGGGGGACTGTCGGAGACCCAGTACTTC
>13|TRBV7-2|-|-|TRBJ2-1
CASSLAQSSEQFF
TGTGCCAGCAGCTTAGCCCAGAGTAGTGAGCAGTTCTTC
>15|TRBV19|-|few|TRBJ2-1
CASRLISAEGNEQFF
TGTGCCAGTAGGTTAATATCAGCGGAGGGGAATGAGCAGTTCTTC
>17|TRBV10-3|-|-|TRBJ1-1
CAISGHQQIFMNTEAFF
TGTGCCATCAGCGGGCACCAGCAGATCTTCATGAACACTGAAGCTTTCTTT
>15|TRBV27|-|-|TRBJ2-7
CASSLSIWSGSEQYF
TGTGCCAGCAGTTTATCGATTTGGTCAGGGAGCGAGCAGTACTTC
>13|TRBV10-3|-|-|TRBJ1-1
CAISYDRNTEAFF
TGTGCCATCAGTTATGACAGGAACACTGAAGCTTTCTTT
>17|TRBV2|TRBD2|-|TRBJ2-1
CASRVRLAGVGIDEQFF
TGTGCCAGCAGGGTTAGACTAGCGGGAGTCGGAATTGATGAGCAGTTCTTC
>15|TRBV25-1|TRBD1|few|TRBJ2-3
CASSPPGTGTDTQYF
TGTGCCAGCAGTCCGCCTGGGACAGGCACAGATACGCAGTATTTT
>14|TRBV6-5|-|few|TRBJ2-5
CASSPAWSQETQYF
TGTGCCAGCAGCCCCGCGTGGTCCCAAGAGACCCAGTACTTC
>17|TRBV15|TRBD1|-|TRBJ2-7
CATSRSPRGTVGREQYF
TGTGCCACCAGCAGATCACCTCGAGGGACAGTGGGACGGGAGCAGTACTTC
>17|TRBV5-1|TRBD2|-|TRBJ2-1
CASSLGRTSGSVDEQFF
TGCGCCAGCAGCTTGGGACGGACTAGCGGGAGTGTCGATGAGCAGTTCTTC